Below are 7 T cell receptor beta chains sequenced from a single sample in a study of T-cell reconstitution after alpha-beta-depleted transplantation in children. TCRbeta library preparation incorporated unique molecular identifiers. Via MiXCR, TCRdb re-called the PCR reads, giving one row per CDR3 protein. Here the sample spans some 590,000 distinct CDR3 sequences, roughly a tenth being singletons. Here the sequenced sample was PBMCs from the stem cell graft donor, taken from the stem cell graft. All receptors derive from a human donor who donated a stem cell graft to a child with acute myeloid leukemia.

This clonotype has more than one count but fewer than ten. The chain uses TRBV5-5 and TRBJ2-5, with TRBD2 identical over 8 bases. The V segment lost 3 bases and the J segment 3 bases; nucleotides outside the gene matches: 7. This CDR3 is 15 amino acids long. CDR1 is SGHKS and CDR2 is YYEKEE in the germline V gene (reference sequence). DNA of the CDR3: TGTGCCAGCAGCTGGGGTCCGGGACTAGAAGAGACCCAGTACTTC. The encoded protein is CASSWGPGLEETQYF.

This clonotype was counted ten times or more. This chain uses TRBV5-1 with TRBJ2-5; D is unclear. V shed 0 bases and J shed 2 bases, with 8 bases lying between them. This CDR3 region has 14 residues. Germline CDR1 is SGHRS and CDR2 is YFSETQ. In nucleotides, the CDR3 is TGCGCCAGCAGCTTGGCCCAGCAACAAGAGACCCAGTACTTC. Protein: CASSLAQQQETQYF.

The V call is TRBV20-1, the J call TRBJ1-6, with a possible D match to TRBD1 (6 bases). The CDR3 length is 14 residues. Per germline, CDR1 DFQATT and CDR2 SNEGSKA (reference sequence). Trimming removed 2 bases from V and 7 bases from J, with 12 bases in between. CDR3: CSARKGGDNSPLHF. For the CDR3, the DNA is TGCAGTGCTAGAAAGGGGGGAGACAATTCACCCCTCCACTTT.

This clonotype was found a few times. This chain uses TRBV2 with TRBJ2-5; possible D gene TRBD2, 5 bases. The germline V and J ends were trimmed by 0 bases and 2 bases, with 13 bases remaining between them. CDR1 is SNHLY and CDR2 is FYNNEI in the germline V gene. The CDR3 is 16 residues long. CDR3: CASSEAVLGGQETQYF. The CDR3 coding sequence is TGTGCCAGCAGTGAAGCCGTACTAGGTGGACAAGAGACCCAGTACTTC.

As concerns this clonotype: A much larger clone is a single base away; this may be a read error. The gene calls are TRBV12-3 or TRBV12-4 and TRBJ1-1; no firm D call. The V and J ends lost 3 bases and 0 bases respectively, with 2 bases between them. This CDR3 is built from 12 residues. The CDR3 spells CASSFMNTEAFF. The CDR3 DNA is TGTGCCAGCAGTTTCATGAACACTGAAGCTTTCTTT.

The chain carries TRBV3-1 and TRBJ2-7; D may be TRBD1 or TRBD2 (5 bases each). V was shortened by 6 bases and J by 5 bases, with 14 bases between the two germline ends. Germline CDR1 LGHDT, CDR2 YNNKEL (reference sequence). This CDR3 is built from 13 residues. The DNA of the CDR3 is TGTGCCAGCAGACCATGGGACGAGGACGAGCAGTACTTC. It encodes CASRPWDEDEQYF.

This clonotype was picked up a small number of times. The chain joins TRBV28 to TRBJ1-3, with D uncertain. The germline V and J ends were trimmed by 3 bases and 2 bases, with 11 bases remaining between them. Looked up from germline, CDR1 is MDHEN and CDR2 is SYDVKM. The CDR3 extends over 15 amino acids. The CDR3 protein is CASSFRIWTGNTIYF. As DNA, the CDR3 is TGTGCCAGCAGTTTTCGGATCTGGACTGGAAACACCATATATTTT.